Each of the 21 T cell receptor beta chains below was sequenced from the same sample in a study of CD8+CD57+ T cells in acquired aplastic anemia. TCR beta VDJ and CDR3 profiling used genomic DNA as template. MiXCR, applied by TCRdb to the reads, yields one record per CDR3 protein. The sample includes 200,000 to 250,000 distinct CDR3 sequences, roughly 33% seen only once; the top ten take approximately 1.2%. The specimen was sorted CD4+, CD8+, or CD8+CD57+ T cells (not recorded which) from PBMCs. All receptors come from a human donor in good health, serving as a control.

The chain couples TRBV2 to TRBJ1-6; the D is unclear. Germline lookup yields CDR1 SNHLY and CDR2 FYNNEI. The V end was cut by 7 bases, the J end by 7 bases, with 11 bases between. This CDR3 comprises 13 residues. The CDR3 DNA sequence: TGTGCCAGCACGGCAGAGAAGAATTCACCCCTCCACTTT. This translates into CASTAEKNSPLHF.

At least ten counts were recorded for this clonotype. The chain carries TRBV7-9 and TRBJ2-7, with 7 bases that match TRBD1. CDR1 is SEHNR and CDR2 is FQNEAQ in the germline V gene (reference sequence). This CDR3 comprises 14 residues. Trimming removed 8 bases from V and 0 bases from J; junction bases left unmatched: 7. CDR3 region: CASGGQVDSYEQYF. CDR3 coding DNA: TGTGCCAGCGGCGGACAGGTTGACTCCTACGAGCAGTACTTC.

This clonotype was recorded at least ten times. J is TRBJ2-7 and V is TRBV20-1; unclear D gene. Trimming removed 3 bases at V and 2 bases at J, with 20 bases between. The CDR3 contains 16 residues. CDR1 and CDR2 from the germline V gene are DFQATT and SNEGSKA (reference sequence). The CDR3 region is CSARDPHSPLPYEQYF. CDR3 DNA sequence: TGCAGTGCTAGGGATCCCCATTCCCCCCTTCCCTACGAGCAGTACTTC.

Concerning this clonotype: A much larger clone sits a single nucleotide away, making a read error possible. The CDR3 reads CASRPKEGPGEPFF. The CDR3, as DNA: TGTGCCAGCAGACCAAAGGAGGGCCCCGGGGAGCCGTTTTTT. The V call is TRBV2, the J call TRBJ2-2; TRBD2 is a possible D gene (6 bases). This CDR3 has 14 amino acids. Germline values: CDR1 SNHLY, CDR2 FYNNEI.

The rearrangement uses TRBV10-3 and TRBJ1-2, with 9 bases aligning to TRBD1. Germline V gene data show CDR1 as ENHRY and CDR2 as SYGVKD. CDR3 length: 13 residues. V was pared by 6 bases and J by 12 bases, with 11 bases of the junction left unmatched. DNA for the CDR3: TGTGCCATCAGGGGGACAGGGACGTGGGGAAACACCTTC. Its protein product is CAIRGTGTWGNTF.

V usage is TRBV18 and J usage is TRBJ1-6; D gene unclear. Germline V gene lookup returns CDR1 KGHSH and CDR2 LQKENI. V lost 1 base and J 5 bases, leaving 9 bases between the germline ends. The length of the CDR3 is 15 residues. The CDR3 loop is CASSPRRRDNSPLHF. CDR3 DNA: TGTGCCAGCTCACCACGGCGACGGGATAATTCACCCCTCCACTTT.

The CDR3, as DNA: TGTGCCTGGAGTTCCGACAGGGTGCGGGGCTATGGCTACACCTTC. Amino acid sequence: CAWSSDRVRGYGYTF. The chain couples TRBV30 to TRBJ1-2; 7 nucleotides match TRBD1. CDR1 GTSNPN and CDR2 SVGIG come from the germline V gene (reference sequence). Unmatched junction bases numbered 10, after V lost 2 bases and J lost 4 bases. The CDR3 runs to 15 residues.

This chain links TRBV27 with TRBJ2-1; 7 nucleotides match TRBD2. Germline loops: CDR1 MNHEY, CDR2 SMNVEV (reference sequence). This CDR3 comprises 15 residues. Germline trimming cut 2 bases from V and 5 bases from J; bases unmatched to any gene: 6. Here the CDR3 reads CASSLDWGGDNEQFF. In DNA, the CDR3 is TGTGCCAGCAGTTTAGACTGGGGGGGAGACAATGAGCAGTTCTTC.

CDR3 amino acids: CATKLRGGETQYF. CDR3 DNA: TGTGCCACCAAACTCAGGGGCGGAGAGACCCAGTACTTC. The chain combines TRBV2 with TRBJ2-5, with D maybe TRBD1 (6 bases). Germline values: CDR1 SNHLY, CDR2 FYNNEI. This CDR3 region has 13 residues. Trimming cost V 10 bases and J 4 bases, with 16 bases left between them.

The chain joins TRBV19 to TRBJ2-5, with D hard to call. V gave up 5 bases and J gave up 1 base, with 20 bases separating them. CDR1 is LNHDA and CDR2 is SQIVND in the germline V gene (reference sequence). The CDR3 is 17 amino acids. CDR3 region: CASSEGIKLAGQETQYF. CDR3 bases: TGTGCCAGTAGTGAAGGCATTAAACTTGCCGGCCAAGAGACCCAGTACTTC.

This rearrangement joins TRBV24-1 to TRBJ1-1; D is perhaps TRBD1 (6 bases). Trimming cost V 1 base and J 0 bases, with 11 bases left between them. This CDR3 has 16 residues. Germline loops: CDR1 KGHDR, CDR2 SFDVKD. The CDR3 coding sequence is TGTGCCACCAGTGATTTCGGACAGTCCATGAACACTGAAGCTTTCTTT. It codes for CATSDFGQSMNTEAFF.

This clonotype was counted many times. The chain couples TRBV5-5 to TRBJ2-7, with D unclear. Germline V gene lookup returns CDR1 SGHKS and CDR2 YYEKEE (reference sequence). V lost 0 bases and J 3 bases, leaving 7 bases between the germline ends. This CDR3 has 13 residues. The CDR3 region has the DNA TGTGCCAGCAGCTTGGTAGTGGGCTACGAGCAGTACTTC. This encodes CASSLVVGYEQYF.

The genes are TRBV19 and TRBJ2-7, with D uncertain. This CDR3 has 12 amino acids. Between the trimmed V and J ends, which lost 7 bases and 4 bases, there was a span of 11 bases. Per germline, CDR1 LNHDA and CDR2 SQIVND (reference sequence). CDR3 sequence reads: CASTSDGYEQYF. CDR3 bases: TGTGCCAGTACCTCGGACGGGTACGAGCAGTACTTC.

This clonotype was seen many times. The CDR3 is CSASGTGEEKLFF. CDR3 coding DNA: TGCAGTGCTAGCGGGACAGGGGAGGAAAAACTGTTTTTT. The genes are TRBV20-1 and TRBJ1-4; 10 bases are a match to TRBD1. Germline values: CDR1 DFQATT, CDR2 SNEGSKA (reference sequence). The CDR3 is 13 amino acids. V trimming: 3 bases; J trimming: 8 bases; junction bases outside the gene matches: 3.

This clonotype occurred a few times. The gene calls are TRBV20-1 and TRBJ2-1; no reliable D call. The V gene's germline CDR1 is DFQATT and CDR2 SNEGSKA (reference sequence). The CDR3 has 16 residues. V dropped 2 bases and J dropped 8 bases, with 22 bases sitting between them. The chain's CDR3 is CSARPTLTRGKDEQFF. For the CDR3, the DNA is TGCAGTGCTAGACCCACCCTCACGAGAGGAAAAGATGAGCAGTTCTTC.

The rearrangement uses TRBV20-1 and TRBJ1-6; the D is unclear. CDR1 is DFQATT, CDR2 SNEGSKA, per germline (reference sequence). The length of the CDR3 is 14 residues. V lost 1 base to trimming and J lost 7 bases, with 11 bases between them. In DNA form, the CDR3 reads TGCAGTGCTAGAGTCCAAAGAAAAAATTCACCCCTCCACTTT. Encoded protein: CSARVQRKNSPLHF.

This clonotype was seen repeatedly, ten times or more. The V and J genes are TRBV10-3 and TRBJ2-7; D uncertain. CDR1 is ENHRY, CDR2 SYGVKD, per germline. There are 12 residues in the CDR3. The V and J ends lost 0 bases and 5 bases respectively, with 5 bases between them. Written as DNA, the CDR3 is TGTGCCATCAGTGAGTCTAGGGACGAGCAGTACTTC. Its protein product is CAISESRDEQYF.

This rearrangement joins TRBV15 to TRBJ1-1; no reliable D call. The V gene lost 1 base and the J gene lost 0 bases, with 3 bases spanning the gap. Germline values: CDR1 LNHNV, CDR2 YYDKDF (reference sequence). CDR3 length: 13 residues. As DNA, the CDR3 is TGTGCCACCAGCAGAGGTGTGAACACTGAAGCTTTCTTT. The encoded protein is CATSRGVNTEAFF.

This clonotype was detected once. Since a much larger clone is just one base distant, this may be a read error. The rearrangement uses TRBV20-1 and TRBJ1-2; D gene ambiguous. This CDR3 is 13 amino acids long. With 1 base removed from V and 3 bases from J, the gap between germline ends came to 9 bases. The germline gives CDR1 DFQATT, CDR2 SNEGSKA (reference sequence). The CDR3 sequence is CSARGSAYYGYTF. DNA of the CDR3: TGCAGTGCTAGAGGGTCAGCCTACTATGGCTACACCTTC.

The rearrangement links TRBV2 to TRBJ1-5; D not certain. The CDR3 has 13 residues. Per germline, CDR1 SNHLY and CDR2 FYNNEI. V shed 3 bases and J shed 0 bases, with 3 bases lying between them. CDR3 loop: CASSDVSNQPQHF. The CDR3 DNA sequence: TGTGCCAGCAGTGATGTTAGCAATCAGCCCCAGCATTTT.

In its sample, this clonotype was seen many times. This rearrangement joins TRBV20-1 to TRBJ1-2; D not certain. The V and J ends lost 2 bases and 2 bases respectively, with 6 bases between them. CDR3 length: 12 residues. The germline V gene encodes CDR1 DFQATT and CDR2 SNEGSKA (reference sequence). DNA of the CDR3: TGCAGTGCTAGACCTGACAACTATGGCTACACCTTC. This translates into CSARPDNYGYTF.